This TCR beta chain was captured by sequencing in a study of T-cell reconstitution after alpha-beta-depleted transplantation in children. In its sample, this clonotype was seen a few times. The TCRbeta library incorporated unique molecular identifiers. TCRdb processed the PCR reads anew with MiXCR; each CDR3 protein has one entry. The sample lists around 340,000 distinct CDR3 sequences, 13% seen once, with approximately 4.2% in the top ten. Germline-derived CDR1 and CDR2 are SGHRS and YFSETQ. With V trimmed by 3 bases and J by 9 bases, 14 bases remained unmatched. This CDR3 comprises 16 residues. The sequencing here drew on PBMCs, taken from the stem cell graft. The rearrangement joins TRBV5-1 to TRBJ2-1, with 8 bases identical to TRBD2. The TCR was taken from a human donor who donated a stem cell graft to a child with Fanconi anemia. CDR3 protein: CASSSRAQRGTTEQFF. The CDR3 coding sequence is TGCGCCAGCAGCTCCCGGGCCCAGCGGGGGACTACTGAGCAGTTCTTC. Combining the CDR3 with reference TRBV5-1 and TRBJ2-1 gives the whole variable domain KAGVTQTPRYLIKTRGQQVTLSCSPISGHRSVSWYQQTPGQGLQFLFEYFSETQRNKGNFPGRFSGRQFSNSRSEMNVSTLELGDSALYLCASSSRAQRGTTEQFFGPGTRLTVL.